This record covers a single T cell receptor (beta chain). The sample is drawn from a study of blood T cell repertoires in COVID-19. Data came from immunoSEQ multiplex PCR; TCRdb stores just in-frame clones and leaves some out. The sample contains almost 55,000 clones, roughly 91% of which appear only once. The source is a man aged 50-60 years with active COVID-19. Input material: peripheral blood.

Here the CDR3 DNA reads TGTGCCAGCAGCCAAGCAACCAGGGTAGACACTGAAGCTTTCTTT. Protein: CASSQATRVDTEAFF. The chain carries TRBV4-2 and TRBJ1-1, with D maybe TRBD1 (5 bases). V lost 1 base and J lost 3, with 12 bases in between. CDR3 length equals 15 residues. Germline values: CDR1 LGHNA, CDR2 YNFKEQ.